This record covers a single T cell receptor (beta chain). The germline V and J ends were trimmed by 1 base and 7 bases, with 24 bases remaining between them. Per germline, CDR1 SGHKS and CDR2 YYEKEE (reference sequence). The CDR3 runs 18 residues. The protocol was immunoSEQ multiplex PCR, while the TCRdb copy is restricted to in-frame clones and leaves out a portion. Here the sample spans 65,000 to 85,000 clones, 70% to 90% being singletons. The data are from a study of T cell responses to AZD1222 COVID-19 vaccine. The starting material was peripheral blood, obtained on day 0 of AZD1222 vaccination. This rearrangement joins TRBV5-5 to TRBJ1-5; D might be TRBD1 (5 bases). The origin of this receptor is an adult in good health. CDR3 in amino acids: CASSLRFVGQGDFQPQHF. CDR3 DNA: TGTGCCAGCAGCTTGCGTTTTGTAGGGCAGGGTGATTTCCAGCCCCAGCATTTT.